Shown below are 5 T cell receptor beta chains from a single sample sequenced in a study of cutaneous CD30+ T cell lymphoproliferative disorder and hepatitis E. TCRdb's table, derived via immunoSEQ multiplex PCR, lists solely in-frame clones and lacks some. The data show 6,500 to 9,500 clones, approximately 74% seen once. The sequencing input was blood. The receptors stem from a human donor with a cutaneous T cell lymphoproliferative disorder associated with hepatitis E virus.

The rearrangement links TRBV28 to TRBJ2-7; 8 nucleotides align to TRBD1. V trimming: 6 bases; J trimming: 1 base; junction bases outside the gene matches: 8. Germline V gene sequence: CDR1 MDHEN, CDR2 SYDVKM. The CDR3 has 15 amino acids. CDR3 loop: CASSRRGQESYEQYF. In nucleotides, the CDR3 is TGTGCCAGCAGCCGACGGGGACAGGAGTCCTACGAGCAGTACTTC.

The chain combines TRBV7-2 with TRBJ1-2; 7 bases agree with TRBD1. V dropped 4 bases and J dropped 7; count of bases not matched to a gene: 12. Germline values: CDR1 SGHTA, CDR2 FQGNSA. The CDR3 has 15 amino acids. The chain's CDR3 is CASSSYSGQAAGYTF. In nucleotides, the CDR3 is TGTGCCAGCAGCTCCTACAGTGGACAGGCAGCTGGCTACACCTTC.

The gene calls are TRBV7-9 and TRBJ1-4; D gene uncertain. The CDR3 has 14 residues. Per germline, CDR1 SEHNR and CDR2 FQNEAQ (reference sequence). V lost 0 bases and J 3 bases, leaving 5 bases between the germline ends. The CDR3 DNA is TGTGCCAGCAGCTTAGCAGAGGCTAATGAAAAACTGTTTTTT. It specifies CASSLAEANEKLFF. The variable domain in full, completed from reference TRBV7-9 and TRBJ1-4, reads DTGVSQNPRHKITKRGQNVTFRCDPISEHNRLYWYRQTLGQGPEFLTYFQNEAQLEKSRLLSDRFSAERPKGSFSTLEIQRTEQGDSAMYLCASSLAEANEKLFFGSGTQLSVL.

This chain uses TRBV5-8 with TRBJ2-1, with D possibly being TRBD1 (5 bases). Germline CDR1 and CDR2: SGHTS and YDEGEE. This CDR3 comprises 13 residues. V lost 4 bases, J lost 6 bases, and 11 bases lay in between. In DNA, the CDR3 is TGTGCCAGCAGCGCCCACAGGTTCAATGAGCAGTTCTTC. Translated: CASSAHRFNEQFF.

CDR3 in amino acids: CASSFGRVYEQYF. The CDR3 DNA follows: TGTGCCAGCAGCTTCGGCCGGGTCTACGAGCAGTACTTC. This sequence joins TRBV7-8 and TRBJ2-7, with D uncertain. The V end was cut by 3 bases, the J end by 3 bases, with 9 bases between. Germline CDR1 is SGHVS and CDR2 is FQNEAQ. The CDR3 has 13 residues.